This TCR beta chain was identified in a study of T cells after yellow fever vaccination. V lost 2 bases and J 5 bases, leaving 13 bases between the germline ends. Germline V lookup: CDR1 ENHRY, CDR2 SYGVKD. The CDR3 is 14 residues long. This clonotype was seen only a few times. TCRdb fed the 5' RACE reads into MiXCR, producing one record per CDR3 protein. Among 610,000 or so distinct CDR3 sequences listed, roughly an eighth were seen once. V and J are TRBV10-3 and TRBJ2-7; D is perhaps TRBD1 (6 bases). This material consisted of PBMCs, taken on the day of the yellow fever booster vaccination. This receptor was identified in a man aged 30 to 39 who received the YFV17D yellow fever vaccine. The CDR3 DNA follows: TGTGCCATCAGTGAGGGGCAGGGGTACCACGAGCAGTACTTC. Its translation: CAISEGQGYHEQYF.